The 26 T cell receptor beta chains below were found in one sample sequenced in a study of graft-versus-host responses after intestinal transplantation (dated by TCRdb to the early 2020s). To prepare the library, the immunoSEQ multiplex PCR assay was applied. What TCRdb holds here is the immuneACCESS table cut down to in-frame rearrangements. Part of the clones is not present; checked against another copy, under half of the missing clones reflect an unresolved V gene, and the others are unexplained. The sample table lists 35,000 to 45,000 clones, approximately 95% of them with a count of one. The ten largest clones capture about 3.5% of the sample. The sample here was PBMCs, taken approximately 100 weeks after intestinal transplantation. The receptors originated from a human patient who received an intestinal transplant, so some T cells may come from the graft donor.

The chain couples TRBV7-2 to TRBJ2-2; TRBD2 matches 7 bases. The length of the CDR3 is 19 residues. The ends lost 3 bases at V and 4 bases at J; junction bases unmatched: 17. Germline assignment: CDR1 SGHTA and CDR2 FQGNSA. The DNA of the CDR3 is TGTGCCAGCAGCTTTTTTCGGGCGGGAGCAAGGCCCGTCACCGGGGAGCTGTTTTTT. Translating gives CASSFFRAGARPVTGELFF.

CDR3 loop: CASSLLAAYEQYF. The CDR3 bases are TGTGCCAGCAGCTTACTAGCGGCCTACGAGCAGTACTTC. The V gene is TRBV11-2, the J gene TRBJ2-7, with 7 positions matching TRBD2. CDR1 and CDR2 (germline): SGHAT, FQNNGV. V lost 2 bases to trimming and J lost 2 bases; unmatched junction nucleotides: 0. This CDR3 spans 13 amino acids.

The CDR3 DNA reads as TGTGCCAGCAGCACCGGGACTGCTACAGATACGCAGTATTTT. It encodes CASSTGTATDTQYF. The V call is TRBV7-9, the J call TRBJ2-3; TRBD2 is a possible D gene (6 bases). Germline CDR1 SEHNR, CDR2 FQNEAQ (reference sequence). The length of the CDR3 is 14 residues. Trimming left V 5 bases short and J 3 bases short, with 12 bases between.

This clone was detected a few times. The chain has TRBV4-2 and TRBJ1-2; unclear D gene. The CDR3 extends over 15 amino acids. Germline V gene sequence: CDR1 LGHNA, CDR2 YNFKEQ. Trimming stripped 1 base from V and 4 bases from J, with 13 bases between. CDR3: CASSQVRGPFYGYTF. CDR3 bases: TGTGCCAGCAGCCAAGTTCGCGGGCCCTTCTATGGCTACACCTTC.

The chain combines TRBV27 with TRBJ1-5, with D maybe TRBD1 (6 bases). Looked up from germline, CDR1 is MNHEY and CDR2 is SMNVEV (reference sequence). The CDR3 runs to 16 residues. V lost 6 bases, J lost 1 base, and 16 bases lay in between. The CDR3 nucleotides are TGTGCCAGCAGGCCGGACAAGGGGGTGAGCAATCAGCCCCAGCATTTT. Its protein product is CASRPDKGVSNQPQHF.

The CDR3: CASNPTPGTGAHSPLHF. Here the CDR3 DNA reads TGTGCCAGCAATCCAACCCCGGGGACAGGGGCGCATTCACCCCTCCACTTT. The genes are TRBV2 and TRBJ1-6; 10 bases are a match to TRBD1. In germline, CDR1 is SNHLY, CDR2 FYNNEI. Unmatched junction bases numbered 14, after V lost 7 bases and J lost 8 bases. The CDR3 extends over 17 amino acids.

The count of this clone is one. The V and J genes are TRBV5-6 and TRBJ2-1, with TRBD2 as a possible D gene (5 bases). CDR1 and CDR2 from the germline V gene are SGHDT and YYEEEE. This CDR3 is 18 amino acids long. The V end lost 0 bases, the J end lost 6 bases, and 22 bases lay between the germline ends. The CDR3 DNA sequence: TGTGCCAGCAGCTTGGATGAAGGGTTAGCGCTCGATCTCAATGAGCAGTTCTTC. Translated, it gives CASSLDEGLALDLNEQFF.

J is TRBJ1-2 and V is TRBV2; 7 nucleotides line up with TRBD1. This CDR3 region has 13 residues. J lost 4 bases, V lost 6 bases, and 5 bases had no gene match. Germline CDR1 is SNHLY and CDR2 is FYNNEI. In DNA, the CDR3 is TGTGCCAGCAGCGGACAGGAGACCTATGGCTACACCTTC. Protein sequence: CASSGQETYGYTF.

The rearrangement links TRBV30 to TRBJ1-6; a possible D gene is TRBD1 (5 bases). Deletions cut 5 bases from V and 3 bases from J, with 11 bases between. Germline assignment: CDR1 GTSNPN and CDR2 SVGIG (reference sequence). The CDR3 has 14 residues. In DNA form, the CDR3 reads TGTGCCTGGCCCAGACAGATCTATAATTCACCCCTCCACTTT. Protein sequence: CAWPRQIYNSPLHF.

The chain carries TRBV5-5 and TRBJ1-1, with D unclear. CDR1 and CDR2 (germline): SGHKS, YYEKEE (reference sequence). CDR3 length: 12 residues. Trimming removed 2 bases at V and 4 bases at J, with 6 bases between. Here the CDR3 reads CASSFVSTEAFF. The CDR3 DNA follows: TGTGCCAGCAGCTTTGTGAGCACTGAAGCTTTCTTT.

This chain links TRBV6-1 with TRBJ2-7; 7 nucleotides match TRBD2. Germline loops: CDR1 MNHNS, CDR2 SASEGT. V gave up 2 bases and J gave up 4 bases; unmatched junction bases: 8. The CDR3 covers 15 residues. CDR3 loop: CASSERGAGGYEQYF. For the CDR3, the DNA is TGTGCCAGCAGTGAAAGAGGGGCCGGGGGGTACGAGCAGTACTTC.

V gene TRBV18 combines with J gene TRBJ2-7; TRBD1 matches 9 bases. Trimming removed 3 bases from V and 2 bases from J; junction bases left unmatched: 8. This CDR3 has 16 amino acids. Germline loops: CDR1 KGHSH, CDR2 LQKENI. CDR3 sequence (DNA): TGTGCCAGCTCACCCCCAGACAGGGGGTCTCCCTACGAGCAGTACTTC. Its protein is CASSPPDRGSPYEQYF.

The chain has TRBV27 and TRBJ2-2; 11 nucleotides match TRBD2. This CDR3 comprises 17 residues. CDR1 is MNHEY, CDR2 SMNVEV, per germline (reference sequence). The ends lost 5 bases at V and 1 base at J; junction bases unmatched: 6. CDR3 nucleotide sequence: TGTGCCAGCAGTCCAGCGGGACTAGCGGAGAACACCGGGGAGCTGTTTTTT. Encoded protein: CASSPAGLAENTGELFF.

This clone was counted a single time. The chain is built from TRBV28 and TRBJ2-7, with 10 positions matching TRBD2. This CDR3 comprises 15 residues. V shed 5 bases and J 3 bases; nucleotides not matched to a gene: 7. Germline V gene data show CDR1 as MDHEN and CDR2 as SYDVKM. CDR3 in amino acids: CASSLPLAGGYEQYF. CDR3 nucleotide sequence: TGTGCCAGCAGTCTGCCCTTAGCGGGGGGCTACGAGCAGTACTTC.

V gene TRBV6-1 combines with J gene TRBJ1-3, with no clear D. The CDR3 is made up of 12 amino acids. V lost 3 bases, J lost 4 bases, and 4 bases lay in between. The V gene's germline CDR1 is MNHNS and CDR2 SASEGT. The CDR3 bases are TGTGCCAGCAGTGAGCCCGGAAACACCATATATTTT. Translating it yields CASSEPGNTIYF.

The V gene is TRBV6-5, the J gene TRBJ1-1, with D unresolved. Trimming left V 2 bases short and J 2 bases short, with 12 bases between. This CDR3 has 15 residues. The V gene's germline CDR1 is MNHEY and CDR2 SVGAGI. CDR3 loop: CASSYEGWGNTEAFF. CDR3 bases: TGTGCCAGCAGTTACGAGGGTTGGGGTAACACTGAAGCTTTCTTT.

The V and J genes are TRBV6-1 and TRBJ2-5; the D is unclear. Germline loops: CDR1 MNHNS, CDR2 SASEGT. The V end was cut by 11 bases, the J end by 4 bases, with 2 bases between. The CDR3 is 8 amino acids. The CDR3 is CAAETQYF. CDR3 nucleotides: TGTGCCGCAGAGACCCAGTACTTC.

The chain links TRBV27 to TRBJ1-2, with TRBD1 as a possible D gene (5 bases). There are 14 residues in the CDR3. From germline, CDR1 is MNHEY and CDR2 SMNVEV (reference sequence). Trimming took off 6 bases at V and 8 bases at J, with 19 bases between the two ends. CDR3 loop: CASSFGGGYEGYTF. For the CDR3, the DNA is TGTGCCAGCAGCTTCGGCGGGGGGTATGAAGGCTACACCTTC.

The chain links TRBV10-3 to TRBJ2-7; TRBD1 or TRBD2 may be the D gene (5 bases each). Germline assignment: CDR1 ENHRY and CDR2 SYGVKD. CDR3 length: 13 residues. V lost 7 bases to trimming and J lost 3 bases, with 13 bases between them. The CDR3 loop is CAITSSGSYEQYF. In DNA, the CDR3 is TGTGCCATCACCTCCTCAGGGAGCTACGAGCAGTACTTC.

This clone was observed once. The chain recombines TRBV6-1 with TRBJ1-3; tentative D call: TRBD1 (5 bases). This CDR3 is built from 14 residues. Looked up from germline, CDR1 is MNHNS and CDR2 is SASEGT. The V gene lost 5 bases and the J gene lost 5 bases, with 13 bases spanning the gap. The chain's CDR3 is CASSSPGRRNTIYF. CDR3 coding DNA: TGTGCCAGCAGTAGCCCGGGACGTAGAAACACCATATATTTT.

The rearrangement links TRBV30 to TRBJ1-5; D gene uncertain. The V end was cut by 0 bases, the J end by 4 bases, with 7 bases between. This CDR3 is built from 13 residues. Germline CDR1 reads GTSNPN; CDR2 reads SVGIG (reference sequence). The CDR3 DNA reads TGTGCCTGGAGTGTTGGGCAAAATCAGCCCCAGCATTTT. Translation: CAWSVGQNQPQHF.

The gene calls are TRBV29-1 and TRBJ2-1, with TRBD2 matching over 13 bases. J lost 12 bases, V lost 7 bases, and 6 bases had no gene match. The CDR3 runs to 12 residues. Germline CDR1 is SQVTM and CDR2 is ANQGSEA. The CDR3 DNA sequence: TGCAGCGATCGGACTAGCGGGAGTGGGCAGTTCTTC. Its protein is CSDRTSGSGQFF.

This sequence joins TRBV29-1 and TRBJ2-1; 7 nucleotides agree with TRBD2. Germline V gene data show CDR1 as SQVTM and CDR2 as ANQGSEA. This CDR3 comprises 16 residues. The V gene end was trimmed by 3 bases and the J gene end by 4 bases; junction bases not matched to a gene: 12. The CDR3 coding sequence is TGCAGCGTTGAGGAATTGGGGGGGGGATTGTACAATGAGCAGTTCTTC. Its translation is CSVEELGGGLYNEQFF.

This chain joins TRBV2 and TRBJ1-1; unclear D gene. Germline values: CDR1 SNHLY, CDR2 FYNNEI. CDR3 length: 12 amino acids. The V end was cut by 4 bases, the J end by 0 bases, with 3 bases between. The DNA for the CDR3 is TGTGCCAGCAGTGGGATGAACACTGAAGCTTTCTTT. It is translated as CASSGMNTEAFF.

The V and J genes are TRBV5-5 and TRBJ1-1; D is perhaps TRBD1 (5 bases). CDR1 and CDR2 (germline): SGHKS, YYEKEE (reference sequence). The length of the CDR3 is 14 residues. V lost 4 bases, J lost 2 bases, and 12 bases lay in between. CDR3 residues: CASSHPGANTEAFF. As DNA, the CDR3 is TGTGCCAGCAGCCACCCCGGGGCCAACACTGAAGCTTTCTTT.

This rearrangement joins TRBV5-6 to TRBJ2-1; 15 bases are shared with TRBD2. The CDR3 spans 15 residues. The ends lost 3 bases at V and 6 bases at J; junction bases unmatched: 1. Germline V gives CDR1 SGHDT, CDR2 YYEEEE. Written as DNA, the CDR3 is TGTGCCAGCAGCTGGACTAGCGGGAGGGCCAATGAGCAGTTCTTC. Translation: CASSWTSGRANEQFF. Variable domain in full (rest from reference TRBV5-6 and TRBJ2-1): DAGVTQSPTHLIKTRGQQVTLRCSPKSGHDTVSWYQQALGQGPQFIFQYYEEEERQRGNFPDRFSGHQFPNYSSELNVNALLLGDSALYLCASSWTSGRANEQFFGPGTRLTVL.